This T cell receptor (beta chain) was sequenced for a study of T-cell memory formation after mild COVID-19. The V end was cut by 8 bases, the J end by 6 bases, with 9 bases between. The CDR3 sequence is 11 residues long. CDR1 is SGHRS, CDR2 YFSETQ, per germline. TCRdb redid the calling of the 5' RACE reads with MiXCR, one entry per CDR3 protein. The sample holds hundreds of thousands of distinct CDR3 sequences; less than 25% are singletons and the top ten take about 8.4%. This chain links TRBV5-1 with TRBJ1-5; D ambiguous. The source material was PBMCs or a T cell subset sorted from them (not recorded which). This clonotype originated in an adult woman who had mild COVID-19 (a few samples of this study predate the infection). Cell type and time point are not known. The CDR3 coding sequence is TGCGCCAGAAATGGGAGTCAGCCCCAGCATTTT. This gives the protein CARNGSQPQHF.